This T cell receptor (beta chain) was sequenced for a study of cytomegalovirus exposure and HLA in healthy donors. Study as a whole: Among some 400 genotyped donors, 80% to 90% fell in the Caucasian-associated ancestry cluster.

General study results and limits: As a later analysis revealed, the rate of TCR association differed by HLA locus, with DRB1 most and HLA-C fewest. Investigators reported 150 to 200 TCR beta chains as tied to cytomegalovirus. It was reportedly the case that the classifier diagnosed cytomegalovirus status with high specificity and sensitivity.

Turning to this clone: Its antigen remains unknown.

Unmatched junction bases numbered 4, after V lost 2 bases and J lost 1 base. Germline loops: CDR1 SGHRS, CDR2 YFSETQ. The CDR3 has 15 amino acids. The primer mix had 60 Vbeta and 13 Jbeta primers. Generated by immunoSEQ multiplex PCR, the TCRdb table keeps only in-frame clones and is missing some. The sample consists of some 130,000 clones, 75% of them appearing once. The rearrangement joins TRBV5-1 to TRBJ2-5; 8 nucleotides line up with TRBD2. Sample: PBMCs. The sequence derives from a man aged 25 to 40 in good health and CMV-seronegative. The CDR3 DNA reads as TGCGCCAGCAGCTTCCTCGCGGGGGGCCAAGAGACCCAGTACTTC. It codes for CASSFLAGGQETQYF.